This is a list of T cell receptor beta chains from one sample in a study of cytomegalovirus exposure and HLA in healthy donors. Sequencing used immunoSEQ multiplex PCR; TCRdb keeps in-frame clones, though not all of them. This sample has 150,000 to 200,000 clones, with 70% to 80% found just once. The sequenced sample consisted of PBMCs. These receptors originate from a woman aged 40-49 years in good health and CMV-seronegative. CDR3s leave out the opening cysteine and the closing phenylalanine or tryptophan. Each record gives: V gene, CDR3 protein.

>TRBV11-3
ASSLGLTSGSYNEQF
>TRBV30
AWSSGRKTGELF
>TRBV7-2
ASSFGALGFWATNEKLF
>TRBV11-2
ASSLRMGRFYNEQF
>TRBV11-1
ASSLGSGQGNNEQF
>TRBV28
ASSSKAGGRYGYT
>TRBV5-4
ASSASSYNEQF
>TRBV5-1
ASSYTGNTEAF
>TRBV19
ASSYPHSNEQF
>TRBV7-7
ASSLLPGQGSGDEQF
>TRBV5-1
ASSLRGKETQY
>TRBV27
ASSAAGQGSPPTQY
>TRBV6-5
ASVNPGVLKTQY
>TRBV7-9
ASSLRDRGPEQF
>TRBV30
AWSPGIDTQY
>TRBV7-9
ASSLEASTYEQY
>TRBV6-5
ASRSTSPLYEQY
>TRBV14
ASSRGGFGNTIY
>TRBV5-1
ASSFTQGGSGGYT
>TRBV6-6
ASCPGTTETQY
>TRBV18
ASSPLDGRAETQY
>TRBV5-6
ASSSTLGLAGGPEEQF
>TRBV5-1
ASSPAGAGSVNTEAF